This passage covers 31 T cell receptor beta chains from one sample sequenced in a study of human T cells and chemical hapten exposure. Stated time point: patch test 3, about 24 weeks after DPC sensitization. Treatment indicated: therapeutic diphenylcyclopropenone sensitization with weekly scalp DPC. TCRdb fed the RACE reads into MiXCR, producing one record per CDR3 protein. Of roughly 32,000 distinct CDR3 sequences listed, about 5% are singletons. The sequencing here drew on whole blood, taken in connection with sensitization to the hapten diphenylcyclopropenone (DPC). The receptors here all came from a man in his thirties or forties with alopecia areata. Some clones in this sample may be carry-over from other donors' samples.

This clonotype was detected many times. The chain has TRBV5-1 and TRBJ2-7; D remains unclear. From germline, CDR1 is SGHRS and CDR2 YFSETQ. This CDR3 contains 14 residues. Trimming took 2 bases from V and 2 from J, leaving 11 bases between them. The CDR3 nucleotides are TGCGCCAGCAGCTTAGAGGACGGTACCTACGAGCAGTACTTC. As protein: CASSLEDGTYEQYF.

The sample holds many counts of this clonotype. This chain uses TRBV5-1 with TRBJ2-1; 7 bases line up with TRBD1. The V gene's germline CDR1 is SGHRS and CDR2 YFSETQ. This CDR3 spans 15 amino acids. Unmatched junction bases numbered 9, after V lost 7 bases and J lost 2 bases. Here the CDR3 reads CASWGSGQTYNEQFF. The CDR3 bases are TGCGCCAGCTGGGGGTCGGGACAGACCTACAATGAGCAGTTCTTC.

Ten or more counts support this clonotype. This chain uses TRBV28 with TRBJ1-5; no firm D call. The ends were cut back, 2 bases at V and 6 bases at J, with 14 bases in the middle. The CDR3 is 15 amino acids. Looked up from germline, CDR1 is MDHEN and CDR2 is SYDVKM. In DNA, the CDR3 is TGTGCCAGCAGTTTACGGGCAGTCCCTGGTCAGCCCCAGCATTTT. Encoded protein: CASSLRAVPGQPQHF.

This chain uses TRBV7-2 with TRBJ1-2, with unresolved D. Per the germline V gene, CDR1 is SGHTA and CDR2 is FQGNSA. Trimming left V 1 base short and J 5 bases short, with 5 bases between. CDR3 length: 12 residues. CDR3 bases: TGTGCCAGCAGCTTAGATGGGTATGGCTACACCTTC. This translates into CASSLDGYGYTF.

There are many counts of this clonotype. The chain is built from TRBV3-1 and TRBJ2-3, with 8 bases matching TRBD1. The V gene end was trimmed by 3 bases and the J gene end by 0 bases; junction bases not matched to a gene: 5. The CDR3 totals 16 residues. CDR1 and CDR2 from the germline V gene are LGHDT and YNNKEL (reference sequence). For the CDR3, the DNA is TGTGCCAGCAGCCAGTCAGGACAGGGTAGCACAGATACGCAGTATTTT. As protein: CASSQSGQGSTDTQYF.

This clonotype occurred many times. CDR3 DNA: TGTGCCAGCAGTGAAAGTCACACTGAAGCTTTCTTT. The encoded protein is CASSESHTEAFF. This chain uses TRBV6-6 with TRBJ1-1; D call uncertain. The CDR3 covers 12 residues. Deletions cut 5 bases from V and 3 bases from J, with 7 bases between. The V gene's germline CDR1 is MNHNY and CDR2 SVGAGI (reference sequence).

There are many counts of this clonotype. The V call is TRBV6-2 or TRBV6-3, the J call TRBJ1-5; 9 bases are shared with TRBD1. CDR3 length: 13 residues. After removal of 6 bases from V and 5 bases from J, the junction contained 2 bases not matched to a gene. Germline V gives CDR1 MNHEY, CDR2 SVGEGT. CDR3 DNA: TGTGCCAGCAGGGGACAGGGATATCAGCCCCAGCATTTT. Translated, it gives CASRGQGYQPQHF.

In its sample, this clonotype was seen many times. This sequence joins TRBV27 and TRBJ1-1; 8 positions match TRBD1. The CDR3 spans 15 residues. Losses at the gene ends were 5 bases for V and 3 bases for J; bases not matched to a gene: 8. Germline V gene data show CDR1 as MNHEY and CDR2 as SMNVEV (reference sequence). CDR3 loop: CASSRGTGGYTEAFF. CDR3 nucleotide sequence: TGTGCCAGCAGTCGTGGGACAGGAGGGTACACTGAAGCTTTCTTT.

This chain connects TRBV19 to TRBJ2-3, with 7 bases lining up with TRBD2. CDR1 and CDR2 (germline): LNHDA, SQIVND (reference sequence). The trim removed 9 bases at V and 5 bases at J, leaving 11 bases unmatched. The CDR3 has 14 residues. The CDR3 DNA follows: TGTGCCAGCTCCAGACTAGCCCGAGGAGATACGCAGTATTTT. The encoded protein is CASSRLARGDTQYF.

In its sample, this clonotype was seen a few times. J is TRBJ1-5 and V is TRBV6-6, with 7 positions matching TRBD1. The CDR3 runs 15 residues. J gave up 6 bases and V 6 bases, and 11 bases lay outside the gene matches. Germline CDR1 is MNHNY and CDR2 is SVGAGI (reference sequence). CDR3 nucleotide sequence: TGTGCCAGCAGCGACAGCAAGGGGGCCATTCAGCCCCAGCATTTT. Translation: CASSDSKGAIQPQHF.

Ten or more counts support this clonotype. The rearrangement joins TRBV11-2 to TRBJ2-1, with 13 bases matching TRBD2. Per germline, CDR1 SGHAT and CDR2 FQNNGV. The CDR3 spans 17 residues. Germline trimming cut 4 bases from V and 6 bases from J; bases unmatched to any gene: 9. The CDR3 nucleotides are TGTGCCAGCAGCTCCGCGACTAGCGGGAGGTTCCTCAATGAGCAGTTCTTC. It encodes CASSSATSGRFLNEQFF.

By share of the sample, this clonotype is medium-sized. The rearrangement joins TRBV4-1 to TRBJ2-7, with D perhaps given as TRBD1 or TRBD2 (5 bases each). This CDR3 comprises 15 residues. V lost 3 bases and J 3 bases, leaving 15 bases between the germline ends. Germline V gene lookup returns CDR1 MGHRA and CDR2 YSYEKL. The CDR3 reads CASSHGRDGFYEQYF. CDR3 coding DNA: TGCGCCAGCAGCCACGGCCGGGACGGATTCTACGAGCAGTACTTC.

By proportion, this clonotype is medium-sized. The chain joins TRBV7-2 to TRBJ2-3; no firm D call. V lost 5 bases to trimming and J lost 5 bases, with 20 bases between them. The germline CDR1 and CDR2 sequences are SGHTA and FQGNSA. There are 16 residues in the CDR3. The DNA for the CDR3 is TGTGCCAGCAGCAGCAAGGCCTTTTCTCCCTTAGATACGCAGTATTTT. Protein sequence: CASSSKAFSPLDTQYF.

This clonotype showed up many times. This chain connects TRBV29-1 to TRBJ1-1; 10 nucleotides agree with TRBD1. CDR3 length equals 13 residues. CDR1 SQVTM and CDR2 ANQGSEA come from the germline V gene. With V trimmed by 6 bases and J by 3 bases, 4 bases remained unmatched. CDR3 in amino acids: CSVSGTGDTEAFF. The CDR3 DNA reads as TGCAGCGTCTCCGGGACAGGGGACACTGAAGCTTTCTTT.

This clonotype was seen repeatedly, ten times or more. The CDR3 DNA reads TGTGCCAGCAGCCAGCACAGGGGCCAATACACTGAAGCTTTCTTT. Translated: CASSQHRGQYTEAFF. The chain uses TRBV6-5 and TRBJ1-1, with 7 bases identical to TRBD1. The CDR3 totals 15 residues. Germline V gene lookup returns CDR1 MNHEY and CDR2 SVGAGI. Unmatched junction bases numbered 10, after V lost 6 bases and J lost 3 bases.

This clonotype was counted many times. The chain couples TRBV14 to TRBJ2-2; the D is unclear. Germline-derived CDR1 and CDR2 are SGHDN and FVKESK. V was pared by 0 bases and J by 5 bases, with 1 base between. The CDR3 consists of 12 residues. CDR3: CASSQETGELFF. The CDR3 DNA reads as TGTGCCAGCAGCCAAGAGACCGGGGAGCTGTTTTTT.

This clonotype was detected ten times or more. The CDR3 region has the DNA TGCAGCGGGGGGACAGGGAACACTGAAGCTTTCTTT. It yields the protein CSGGTGNTEAFF. The V call is TRBV29-1, the J call TRBJ1-1; 8 positions match TRBD1. The length of the CDR3 is 12 residues. The V segment lost 7 bases and the J segment 1 base; nucleotides outside the gene matches: 2. Germline V gene sequence: CDR1 SQVTM, CDR2 ANQGSEA. Full variable domain (rest looked up from reference TRBV29-1 and TRBJ1-1): SAVISQKPSRDICQRGTSLTIQCQVDSQVTMMFWYRQQPGQSLTLIATANQGSEATYESGFVIDKFPISRPNLTFSTLTVSNMSPEDSSIYLCSGGTGNTEAFFGQGTRLTVV.

As concerns this clonotype: A much larger clone is a single base away; this may be a read error. The CDR3 DNA follows: TGCAGTGCTAGTTACCCCCTGCGGGTTGTGACAGGGCACTACGAGCAGTACTTC. This translates into CSASYPLRVVTGHYEQYF. The chain uses TRBV20-1 and TRBJ2-7; 7 bases are a match to TRBD1. V gave up 3 bases and J gave up 3 bases; unmatched junction bases: 20. Per germline, CDR1 DFQATT and CDR2 SNEGSKA (reference sequence). The CDR3 covers 18 residues.

This clonotype was detected many times. The chain carries TRBV5-6 and TRBJ2-3; weak D call: TRBD1 (5 bases). CDR1 SGHDT and CDR2 YYEEEE come from the germline V gene. V was cut by 0 bases and J by 0 bases, with 14 bases left in between. The CDR3 loop spans 17 amino acids. CDR3 amino acids: CASSLASLSGSTDTQYF. CDR3 in DNA: TGTGCCAGCAGCTTGGCCTCCCTTTCAGGGAGCACAGATACGCAGTATTTT.

The chain joins TRBV12-3 or TRBV12-4 to TRBJ2-7; 11 bases align to TRBD1. CDR3 length equals 16 residues. With 6 bases clipped from V and 5 bases from J, the junction kept 12 bases outside the gene matches. This CDR3 is CASSPRTGGVTNEQYF. The CDR3, as DNA: TGTGCCAGCAGCCCTAGGACAGGGGGCGTCACGAACGAGCAGTACTTC.

This clonotype was counted ten times or more. The chain carries TRBV6-5 and TRBJ1-2; the match to TRBD1 covers 9 bases. CDR1 and CDR2 (germline): MNHEY, SVGAGI. V lost 4 bases and J lost 8; bases outside the gene matches: 11. This CDR3 comprises 15 residues. This CDR3 reads CASSFSTGGLGGYTF. CDR3 nucleotide sequence: TGTGCCAGCAGTTTCTCTACAGGGGGCTTGGGCGGCTACACCTTC.

V is TRBV29-1 and J is TRBJ1-1, with D perhaps TRBD1 (6 bases). V dropped 3 bases and J dropped 4 bases, with 9 bases sitting between them. The CDR3 loop spans 12 amino acids. CDR1 and CDR2 (germline): SQVTM, ANQGSEA. CDR3 sequence reads: CSVDRGVTEAFF. CDR3 nucleotide sequence: TGCAGCGTTGACAGGGGTGTCACTGAAGCTTTCTTT. Full variable domain (rest looked up from reference TRBV29-1 and TRBJ1-1): SAVISQKPSRDICQRGTSLTIQCQVDSQVTMMFWYRQQPGQSLTLIATANQGSEATYESGFVIDKFPISRPNLTFSTLTVSNMSPEDSSIYLCSVDRGVTEAFFGQGTRLTVV.

In this sample, this clonotype turned up many times. This rearrangement joins TRBV6-1 to TRBJ2-1; TRBD2 matches 12 bases. The CDR3 sequence is 16 residues long. Trimming took 5 bases from V and 2 from J; bases not matched to a gene: 4. Germline V gene lookup returns CDR1 MNHNS and CDR2 SASEGT. This CDR3 reads CASSPTSGGAYNEQFF. The CDR3 bases are TGTGCCAGCAGTCCGACTAGCGGGGGAGCCTACAATGAGCAGTTCTTC.

This clonotype appeared many times. This chain links TRBV18 with TRBJ2-5; a possible D gene is TRBD2 (5 bases). Germline CDR1 KGHSH, CDR2 LQKENI. This CDR3 spans 13 amino acids. V lost 5 bases, J lost 2 bases, and 9 bases lay in between. The CDR3 coding sequence is TGTGCCAGCTCAAACGGGGATCAAGAGACCCAGTACTTC. As protein: CASSNGDQETQYF.

There are many counts of this clonotype. The chain couples TRBV5-4 to TRBJ1-5; D gene ambiguous. The CDR3 is 17 amino acids. Germline lookup yields CDR1 SGHNT and CDR2 YYREEE (reference sequence). V was cut by 5 bases and J by 0 bases, with 18 bases left in between. CDR3 sequence (DNA): TGTGCCAGCAGTTTCGATTTTCAGGAGTATAGCAATCAGCCCCAGCATTTT. Residues: CASSFDFQEYSNQPQHF. The full variable domain, rest sourced from reference TRBV5-4 and TRBJ1-5, is ETGVTQSPTHLIKTRGQQVTLRCSSQSGHNTVSWYQQALGQGPQFIFQYYREEENGRGNFPPRFSGLQFPNYSSELNVNALELDDSALYLCASSFDFQEYSNQPQHFGDGTRLSIL.

This clonotype was observed at least ten times. The chain links TRBV10-1 to TRBJ2-2, with TRBD1 matching 8 bases. In germline, CDR1 is WNHNN, CDR2 SYGVQD (reference sequence). The V gene end was trimmed by 4 bases and the J gene end by 5 bases; junction bases not matched to a gene: 6. CDR3 length equals 15 residues. The CDR3 sequence is CASSAGTGGTGELFF. The CDR3 DNA sequence: TGCGCCAGCAGTGCGGGGACAGGAGGGACCGGGGAGCTGTTTTTT.

This clonotype came up once. One end of the junction is discordant with germline, which a read error may explain. The chain employs TRBV7-2 and TRBJ1-4; possibly TRBD1 for D (5 bases). This CDR3 is 15 amino acids long. Germline CDR1 is SGHTA and CDR2 is FQGNSA. CDR3 nucleotide sequence: TGTACCAGCAGCTTAGCTCCAGGGTCGAATGAAGAACTGTTTTTT. Translation: CTSSLAPGSNEELFF.

There are many counts of this clonotype. The chain employs TRBV3-1 and TRBJ1-1; no firm D call. The germline CDR1 and CDR2 sequences are LGHDT and YNNKEL (reference sequence). Trimming cost V 4 bases and J 0 bases, with 12 bases left between them. The CDR3 runs 15 residues. The CDR3 sequence: CASSPPSGVNTEAFF. For the CDR3, the DNA is TGTGCCAGCAGCCCACCATCCGGGGTGAACACTGAAGCTTTCTTT.

At least ten counts were recorded for this clonotype. The V and J genes are TRBV6-6 and TRBJ1-6; possible D gene TRBD1, 5 bases. The CDR3 runs to 15 residues. V gave up 0 bases and J gave up 7 bases, with 10 bases separating them. Germline V lookup: CDR1 MNHNY, CDR2 SVGAGI (reference sequence). The CDR3 nucleotides are TGTGCCAGCAGTTACTCATGGGACGTAAATTCACCCCTCCACTTT. This codes for CASSYSWDVNSPLHF.

To note about this clonotype: This may come from a read error, since a much larger clone is one base off. J is TRBJ2-7 and V is TRBV28; TRBD1 aligns across 8 bases. V lost 6 bases to trimming and J lost 1 base; unmatched junction nucleotides: 8. Germline assignment: CDR1 MDHEN and CDR2 SYDVKM. The CDR3 runs to 15 residues. CDR3 sequence (DNA): TGTGCCAGCAGCCACGGACAGGGTGGGTCCTACGAGCAGTACTTC. Its translation is CASSHGQGGSYEQYF.

This clonotype was found many times. The gene calls are TRBV4-3 and TRBJ1-6; D ambiguous. This CDR3 has 16 amino acids. Trimming cost V 1 base and J 10 bases, with 17 bases left between them. The germline V gene encodes CDR1 LGHNA and CDR2 YSLEER. The CDR3 DNA reads as TGCGCCAGCAGCCAAGGGGATTGGAGGCAGCCCTCACCCCTCCACTTT. Protein product: CASSQGDWRQPSPLHF.